What follows are 23 T cell receptor beta chains derived from one specimen sequenced in a study of cytomegalovirus exposure and HLA in healthy donors. Primers for the PCR totalled 60 Vbeta and 13 Jbeta. The repertoire was sequenced with immunoSEQ multiplex PCR; TCRdb's copy has only in-frame clones and lacks some. The sample has 150,000 to 200,000 clones; over 60% are singletons. The specimen sequenced was PBMCs. These receptors originate from a woman between 40 and 50 years old in good health and CMV-seronegative.

Written as DNA, the CDR3 is TGCGCCAGCAGCGTGGGACTCCATGGCTACACCTTC. Its translation: CASSVGLHGYTF. This chain connects TRBV5-1 to TRBJ1-2; TRBD1 is a possible D gene (5 bases). Germline V gives CDR1 SGHRS, CDR2 YFSETQ. The CDR3 sequence is 12 residues long. V was clipped by 4 bases and J by 6 bases, with 10 bases between them.

In its sample, this clone was seen a few times. This chain connects TRBV6-6 to TRBJ1-5; D unclear. The CDR3 totals 13 residues. In germline, CDR1 is MNHNY, CDR2 SVGAGI (reference sequence). Trimming removed 4 bases from V and 4 bases from J, with 8 bases in between. The CDR3 DNA is TGTGCCAGCAGTTTGTCGGTGAATCAGCCCCAGCATTTT. Its protein is CASSLSVNQPQHF.

This clone was observed a few times. V and J are TRBV14 and TRBJ1-2; D uncertain. Germline V gives CDR1 SGHDN, CDR2 FVKESK. The CDR3 consists of 14 residues. V gave up 4 bases and J gave up 1 base, with 10 bases separating them. CDR3 loop: CASSLLRNNYGYTF. Written as DNA, the CDR3 is TGTGCCAGCAGCCTACTCAGGAATAACTATGGCTACACCTTC.

The chain links TRBV11-3 to TRBJ2-3; D unclear. Trimming shortened V by 1 base and J by 4 bases, and 6 bases separated the two germline ends. The CDR3 length is 13 residues. Germline V gene sequence: CDR1 SGHNT, CDR2 YENEEA. The CDR3 DNA reads as TGTGCCAGCAGCTTAGCTATATCAGATACGCAGTATTTT. Its protein product is CASSLAISDTQYF.

The gene calls are TRBV7-2 and TRBJ1-5, with D perhaps TRBD1 (6 bases). The CDR3 contains 15 residues. Germline values: CDR1 SGHTA, CDR2 FQGNSA. Trimming stripped 4 bases from V and 0 bases from J, with 10 bases between. CDR3 sequence (DNA): TGTGCCAGCAGCTCAGACAGGTATAGCAATCAGCCCCAGCATTTT. It is translated as CASSSDRYSNQPQHF.

The rearrangement links TRBV7-9 to TRBJ2-1; a possible D gene is TRBD2 (5 bases). The germline CDR1 and CDR2 sequences are SEHNR and FQNEAQ (reference sequence). V was cut by 6 bases and J by 4 bases, with 10 bases left in between. CDR3 length: 13 amino acids. The CDR3, as DNA: TGTGCCAGCAGTCCTCTAGCTTACAATGAGCAGTTCTTC. The encoded protein is CASSPLAYNEQFF.

This chain connects TRBV7-9 to TRBJ2-2; no reliable D call. This CDR3 contains 15 residues. From germline, CDR1 is SEHNR and CDR2 FQNEAQ (reference sequence). Trimming removed 7 bases from V and 0 bases from J, with 12 bases in between. Written as DNA, the CDR3 is TGTGCCAGCACCAAAAGCGCGTCGAACACCGGGGAGCTGTTTTTT. It is translated as CASTKSASNTGELFF.

This clone was seen a handful of times. V is TRBV9 and J is TRBJ1-6; 12 bases are a match to TRBD1. Germline CDR1 and CDR2: SGDLS and YYNGEE. V shed 2 bases and J 10 bases; nucleotides not matched to a gene: 10. The CDR3 sequence is 17 residues long. The DNA for the CDR3 is TGTGCCAGCAGCGTTTCGCCCGGGACAGGGGGCAAATCACCCCTCCACTTT. Its translation: CASSVSPGTGGKSPLHF.

This clone appeared a single time. The chain is built from TRBV5-1 and TRBJ1-1, with D hard to call. Between the trimmed V and J ends, which lost 1 base and 1 base, there was a span of 11 bases. Germline-derived CDR1 and CDR2 are SGHRS and YFSETQ. The CDR3 spans 15 residues. In DNA form, the CDR3 reads TGCGCCAGCAGCTTGAATGGCCCCCCGAACACTGAAGCTTTCTTT. It is translated as CASSLNGPPNTEAFF.

The chain joins TRBV5-4 to TRBJ2-3; 15 nucleotides agree with TRBD2. There are 16 residues in the CDR3. Germline V gives CDR1 SGHNT, CDR2 YYREEE (reference sequence). After removal of 7 bases from V and 0 bases from J, the junction contained 3 bases not matched to a gene. CDR3 nucleotide sequence: TGTGCCAGCGGACTAGCGGGAGGGCCCAGCACAGATACGCAGTATTTT. It translates to CASGLAGGPSTDTQYF. The variable domain in full, completed from reference TRBV5-4 and TRBJ2-3, reads ETGVTQSPTHLIKTRGQQVTLRCSSQSGHNTVSWYQQALGQGPQFIFQYYREEENGRGNFPPRFSGLQFPNYSSELNVNALELDDSALYLCASGLAGGPSTDTQYFGPGTRLTVL.

The chain links TRBV5-6 to TRBJ1-1; TRBD1 aligns across 8 bases. Germline CDR1 SGHDT, CDR2 YYEEEE. V gave up 3 bases and J gave up 4 bases; unmatched junction bases: 11. The CDR3 runs to 16 residues. CDR3 nucleotide sequence: TGTGCCAGCAGCTCAATTCCGACAGGGGTGATCACTGAAGCTTTCTTT. This encodes CASSSIPTGVITEAFF.

Remarks on this clone: Other DNA sequences from this sample encode an identical CDR3 as well. The V gene is TRBV5-4, the J gene TRBJ2-2; no reliable D call. The V gene lost 0 bases and the J gene lost 1 base, with 4 bases spanning the gap. The length of the CDR3 is 14 residues. Germline V gives CDR1 SGHNT, CDR2 YYREEE (reference sequence). The CDR3 loop reads CASSLGRNTGELFF. The CDR3, as DNA: TGTGCCAGCAGCTTGGGTCGGAACACCGGGGAGCTGTTTTTT.

This clone appeared a few times. The genes are TRBV29-1 and TRBJ2-7, with a tentative D call TRBD2 (5 bases). V lost 7 bases and J lost 3, with 16 bases in between. The germline CDR1 and CDR2 sequences are SQVTM and ANQGSEA. The CDR3 has 13 residues. As DNA, the CDR3 is TGCAGCGCCCTAGGAGGCGCCTACTACGAGCAGTACTTC. Translating gives CSALGGAYYEQYF.

The chain couples TRBV7-9 to TRBJ2-1, with TRBD1 as a possible D gene (5 bases). Germline V gene sequence: CDR1 SEHNR, CDR2 FQNEAQ (reference sequence). This CDR3 contains 13 residues. The V end was cut by 3 bases, the J end by 10 bases, with 13 bases between. This chain's CDR3 is CASSFYQGLEQFF. Here the CDR3 DNA reads TGTGCCAGCAGCTTTTACCAGGGTTTAGAGCAGTTCTTC.

J is TRBJ2-7 and V is TRBV28; 7 positions agree with TRBD1. Germline-derived CDR1 and CDR2 are MDHEN and SYDVKM. This CDR3 spans 15 amino acids. V lost 5 bases, J lost 4 bases, and 11 bases stayed unmatched. The CDR3 reads CASSTTGTATYEQYV. The CDR3 DNA follows: TGTGCCAGCAGTACAACCGGGACAGCGACGTACGAGCAGTACGTC.

Details on this clone: As the CDR3 is not closed by the conserved phenylalanine or tryptophan, this likely results from a read error. The J gene is TRBJ1-1, the V gene TRBV7-6; no clear D gene. The CDR3 spans 14 residues. V gave up 5 bases and J gave up 1 base, with 11 bases separating them. Germline assignment: CDR1 SGHVS and CDR2 FNYEAQ. Here the CDR3 DNA reads TGTGCCAGCAGCCTAAGGACGGGGAACACTGAAGCTTTCTCT. Its translation: CASSLRTGNTEAFS.

This clone was found once. The chain uses TRBV4-2 and TRBJ1-1, with a weak D call TRBD1 (6 bases). CDR3 size: 16 residues. Trimming removed 1 base from V and 1 base from J, with 13 bases in between. CDR1 is LGHNA and CDR2 is YNFKEQ in the germline V gene. The DNA of the CDR3 is TGTGCCAGCAGCCAAGGGGTTGGGGGCTCGAACACTGAAGCTTTCTTT. This encodes CASSQGVGGSNTEAFF.

The chain recombines TRBV11-2 with TRBJ2-1, with TRBD2 matching over 12 bases. Germline assignment: CDR1 SGHAT and CDR2 FQNNGV. Trimming removed 0 bases from V and 15 bases from J; junction bases left unmatched: 3. The CDR3 totals 13 residues. This CDR3 is CASSLETSGSRFF. The CDR3 bases are TGTGCCAGCAGCTTAGAGACTAGCGGGAGTCGGTTCTTC.

This chain links TRBV4-1 with TRBJ2-2; D ambiguous. Trimming pared 1 base from V and 4 bases from J, leaving 7 bases between. The CDR3 has 14 amino acids. Looked up from germline, CDR1 is MGHRA and CDR2 is YSYEKL. The CDR3 bases are TGCGCCAGCAGCCAAGTGTTAGCCACCGGGGAGCTGTTTTTT. It yields the protein CASSQVLATGELFF.

CDR3: CASSLNQGSGYTF. CDR3 nucleotides: TGTGCCAGCAGTTTAAACCAGGGGAGTGGCTACACCTTC. The V gene is TRBV27, the J gene TRBJ1-2; possibly TRBD1 for D (6 bases). Germline CDR1 and CDR2: MNHEY and SMNVEV (reference sequence). V was shortened by 2 bases and J by 7 bases, with 11 bases between the two germline ends. The CDR3 loop spans 13 amino acids.

This clone has only one observation. The chain carries TRBV21-1 and TRBJ1-2; no check of the table's D call, TRBD1, against the DNA was made. TRBV21-1 is a recognized pseudogene. The CDR3 covers 12 residues. The CDR3 sequence: CATAAPGRGYTF. CDR3 bases: TGTGCCACTGCGGCCCCAGGGCGAGGCTACACCTTC.

The rearrangement joins TRBV7-2 to TRBJ1-1; D ambiguous. Trimming took 1 base from V and 0 from J, leaving 9 bases between them. The CDR3 covers 15 residues. Germline V gives CDR1 SGHTA, CDR2 FQGNSA. The CDR3, as DNA: TGTGCCAGCAGCTTAGGGGCGAGACTGAACACTGAAGCTTTCTTT. Translation: CASSLGARLNTEAFF. Using reference TRBV7-2 and TRBJ1-1 for the parts outside the CDR3, the full variable domain is GAGVSQSPSNKVTEKGKDVELRCDPISGHTALYWYRQSLGQGLEFLIYFQGNSAPDKSGLPSDRFSAERTGGSVSTLTIQRTQQEDSAVYLCASSLGARLNTEAFFGQGTRLTVV.

CDR3 region: CSVEFAGGADGYTF. CDR3 nucleotide sequence: TGCAGCGTTGAATTTGCTGGGGGCGCAGATGGCTACACCTTC. The V and J genes are TRBV29-1 and TRBJ1-2; D may be TRBD1 (6 bases). The CDR3 runs 14 residues. Germline V gives CDR1 SQVTM, CDR2 ANQGSEA. Trimming removed 2 bases from V and 6 bases from J, with 16 bases in between.